Listed below are T cell receptor beta chains from one sample, sequenced in a study of cytomegalovirus exposure and HLA in healthy donors. The data were produced by immunoSEQ multiplex PCR, yet TCRdb's version contains in-frame clones alone and is incomplete. Found here are 95,000 to 150,000 clones, 72% of them singletons; the top ten hold 3% to 4.5%. Material: PBMCs. The receptors originated from a man aged 25-45 years in good health and CMV-seronegative. CDR3s include the opening cysteine and the closing phenylalanine or tryptophan. The order of the fields is V gene, D gene, clone size, J gene, CDR3 protein, CDR3 DNA. The D gene is left open where the match is weak. Not all rows give a size; the values are once, few, many and, for expanded clones, a class.

TRBV5-5	-	-	TRBJ1-5	CASSFWGASNQPQHF	TGTGCCAGCAGCTTCTGGGGAGCCAGCAATCAGCCCCAGCATTTT
TRBV30	TRBD1	few	TRBJ2-2	CAWSPGTVNTGELFF	TGTGCCTGGAGTCCCGGGACAGTCAACACCGGGGAGCTGTTTTTT
TRBV2	TRBD1	few	TRBJ1-2	CASNTGTVYGYTF	TGTGCCAGCAACACCGGGACAGTCTATGGCTACACCTTC
TRBV4-2	-	-	TRBJ1-5	CASSQPLEGYSNQPQHF	TGTGCCAGCAGCCAACCCCTCGAGGGCTATAGCAATCAGCCCCAGCATTTT
TRBV7-2	TRBD2	-	TRBJ2-2	CASSLALAGIGELFF	TGTGCCAGCAGCTTAGCTTTAGCGGGGATCGGGGAGCTGTTTTTT
TRBV27	-	-	TRBJ1-1	CASNPLFVGRFTEAFF	TGTGCCAGCAATCCCCTTTTCGTAGGGAGGTTCACTGAAGCTTTCTTT
TRBV12-2	-	-	TRBJ1-6	CASRYQVGDRNSPLHF	TGTGCAAGTCGCTACCAGGTTGGGGACAGGAATTCACCCCTCCACTTT
TRBV6-1	TRBD2	-	TRBJ2-5	CASELAGEETQYF	TGTGCCAGTGAACTAGCGGGGGAAGAGACCCAGTACTTC
TRBV15	-	-	TRBJ2-7	CATSRDLGSGHEQYF	TGTGCCACCAGCAGAGATCTCGGGAGTGGCCACGAGCAGTACTTC
TRBV25-1	TRBD1	-	TRBJ2-2	CASSLARDRAGSTGELFF	TGTGCCAGCAGTCTCGCAAGGGACAGGGCGGGGAGCACCGGGGAGCTGTTTTTT
TRBV9	TRBD2	-	TRBJ2-2	CASSDRSGGAATGELFF	TGTGCCAGCAGCGACAGAAGCGGGGGGGCCGCCACCGGGGAGCTGTTTTTT
TRBV4-1	TRBD1	-	TRBJ1-4	CASSQAGTGFEKLFF	TGCGCCAGCAGCCAAGCCGGGACAGGCTTTGAAAAACTGTTTTTT